These 29 T cell receptor beta chains came from one sample sequenced in a study of T cell responses to AZD1222 COVID-19 vaccine. TCRdb's table, derived via immunoSEQ multiplex PCR, lists solely in-frame clones and lacks some. This sample has about 140,000 clones, with about 89% found just once. Sequences were derived from peripheral blood, sampled on day 0 of AZD1222 vaccination. The receptors stem from an adult in good health.

This chain links TRBV2 with TRBJ1-6, with a weak D call TRBD1 (5 bases). Per germline, CDR1 SNHLY and CDR2 FYNNEI. The CDR3 length is 16 residues. The V end lost 7 bases, the J end lost 9 bases, and 22 bases lay between the germline ends. The CDR3 is CASKPAVARESSPLHF. The CDR3 bases are TGTGCCAGCAAGCCGGCAGTAGCCAGGGAGAGTTCACCCCTCCACTTT.

This chain connects TRBV18 to TRBJ1-4; 7 bases are a match to TRBD1. There are 16 residues in the CDR3. Losses at the gene ends were 5 bases for V and 8 bases for J; bases not matched to a gene: 14. Germline V lookup: CDR1 KGHSH, CDR2 LQKENI. CDR3 DNA sequence: TGTGCCAGCTCATCCACCCTCGGGACAGCACCCGAAAAACTGTTTTTT. Translation gives CASSSTLGTAPEKLFF.

The gene calls are TRBV4-3 and TRBJ1-6; tentatively, D is TRBD1 (6 bases). The CDR3 consists of 15 residues. V dropped 1 base and J dropped 7 bases, with 11 bases sitting between them. CDR1 is LGHNA and CDR2 is YSLEER in the germline V gene. The CDR3 sequence: CASSQARRGNSPLHF. CDR3 DNA: TGCGCCAGCAGCCAAGCCCGAAGGGGGAATTCACCCCTCCACTTT.

This chain connects TRBV6-5 to TRBJ1-4; no clear D gene. V dropped 0 bases and J dropped 5 bases, with 10 bases sitting between them. The CDR3 is 15 residues long. Per germline, CDR1 MNHEY and CDR2 SVGAGI. CDR3 sequence (DNA): TGTGCCAGCAGTTACTCAATAACCCTCAATGAAAAACTGTTTTTT. Translating gives CASSYSITLNEKLFF.

The chain joins TRBV18 to TRBJ2-7; 10 bases match TRBD1. The CDR3 runs to 16 residues. V shed 3 bases, J shed 3 bases, and the junction held 8 bases outside the gene matches. Germline CDR1 KGHSH, CDR2 LQKENI. The DNA for the CDR3 is TGTGCCAGCTCACCTGCAGCCGGGACAGGGGTCTACGAGCAGTACTTC. Its translation: CASSPAAGTGVYEQYF.

Only one count was recorded for this clone. V is TRBV7-3 and J is TRBJ2-6; 8 bases fit TRBD1. Looked up from germline, CDR1 is SGHTA and CDR2 is FQGTGA. This CDR3 is built from 18 residues. The J segment lost 4 bases and the V segment lost 2 bases, leaving 10 bases of the junction unmatched. In DNA form, the CDR3 reads TGTGCCAGCAGCTTATTTTCAGGGGGCGCAGCCGGGGCCAACGTCCTGACTTTC. The encoded protein is CASSLFSGGAAGANVLTF.

The genes are TRBV2 and TRBJ1-4; D is undetermined. Trimming took off 3 bases at V and 16 bases at J, with 15 bases between the two ends. The CDR3 length is 12 residues. Germline V gene lookup returns CDR1 SNHLY and CDR2 FYNNEI. The CDR3, as DNA: TGTGCCAGCAGTGAGAGTTCTTCTGAGGGGTTTTTT. This gives the protein CASSESSSEGFF.

This clone was detected a few times. This rearrangement joins TRBV6-4 to TRBJ2-2, with TRBD2 identical over 10 bases. This CDR3 has 14 amino acids. Looked up from germline, CDR1 is MRHNA and CDR2 is SNTAGT. Trimming took 2 bases from V and 7 from J; bases not matched to a gene: 1. The DNA of the CDR3 is TGTGCCAGCAGTGACACTAGCGGGATCGGGGAGCTGTTTTTT. Translated: CASSDTSGIGELFF.

J is TRBJ1-1 and V is TRBV19; D may be TRBD1 (5 bases). V was shortened by 8 bases and J by 0 bases, with 13 bases between the two germline ends. The CDR3 spans 14 residues. The germline gives CDR1 LNHDA, CDR2 SQIVND (reference sequence). The DNA for the CDR3 is TGTGCCAGTGGGCCGGCAGGGCTGAACACTGAAGCTTTCTTT. It is translated as CASGPAGLNTEAFF.

The chain employs TRBV2 and TRBJ1-5; D is unresolved. The germline V and J ends were trimmed by 5 bases and 4 bases, with 9 bases remaining between them. Germline V lookup: CDR1 SNHLY, CDR2 FYNNEI. CDR3 length equals 13 residues. CDR3 sequence (DNA): TGTGCCAGCAGTATATTCCGGAATCAGCCCCAGCATTTT. Its protein product is CASSIFRNQPQHF.

The chain links TRBV6-5 to TRBJ1-1; perhaps TRBD1 as D (6 bases). CDR1 is MNHEY, CDR2 SVGAGI, per germline. The CDR3 extends over 14 amino acids. V shed 6 bases and J shed 1 base, with 12 bases lying between them. The CDR3 DNA reads TGTGCCAGCAGACCCACCAGGGGGAACACTGAAGCTTTCTTT. Amino acid sequence: CASRPTRGNTEAFF.

CDR3 loop: CASSFLGVEQYF. The CDR3 region has the DNA TGTGCCAGCAGCTTCCTTGGCGTCGAGCAGTACTTC. The chain uses TRBV7-9 and TRBJ2-7; D is unresolved. This CDR3 is 12 amino acids long. The germline V and J ends were trimmed by 3 bases and 6 bases, with 9 bases remaining between them. The germline CDR1 and CDR2 sequences are SEHNR and FQNEAQ (reference sequence).

The chain carries TRBV19 and TRBJ2-4; weak D call: TRBD2 (6 bases). The CDR3 spans 16 residues. The ends were cut back, 5 bases at V and 0 bases at J, with 14 bases in the middle. The germline V gene has CDR1 LNHDA and CDR2 SQIVND (reference sequence). The chain's CDR3 is CASSGGTALAKNIQYF. CDR3 coding DNA: TGTGCCAGTAGTGGGGGGACGGCGCTAGCCAAAAACATTCAGTACTTC.

The chain is built from TRBV11-1 and TRBJ2-5, with 12 positions matching TRBD2. CDR3 length equals 16 residues. V trimming: 5 bases; J trimming: 4 bases; junction bases outside the gene matches: 8. From germline, CDR1 is SGHAT and CDR2 FQDESV (reference sequence). CDR3 in DNA: TGTGCCAGCAGCCCGCGACTAGCGGGAGTCCGAGAGACCCAGTACTTC. This translates into CASSPRLAGVRETQYF.

V is TRBV5-4 and J is TRBJ1-3; the D gene is possibly TRBD1 (5 bases). The germline V gene encodes CDR1 SGHNT and CDR2 YYREEE (reference sequence). V lost 4 bases, J lost 0 bases, and 11 bases lay in between. The CDR3 covers 15 residues. CDR3 coding DNA: TGTGCCAGCAGCCAGCCGGGGACCTCTGGAAACACCATATATTTT. As protein: CASSQPGTSGNTIYF.

The rearrangement uses TRBV7-2 and TRBJ1-3, with 8 bases matching TRBD1. Unmatched junction bases numbered 4, after V lost 2 bases and J lost 4 bases. Germline V lookup: CDR1 SGHTA, CDR2 FQGNSA. The CDR3 extends over 15 amino acids. CDR3 residues: CASSLRQGSGNTIYF. For the CDR3, the DNA is TGTGCCAGCAGCTTACGACAGGGGAGCGGAAACACCATATATTTT.

The chain couples TRBV10-1 to TRBJ1-2; possible D gene TRBD1, 5 bases. The germline V gene has CDR1 WNHNN and CDR2 SYGVQD (reference sequence). Trimming stripped 10 bases from V and 2 bases from J, with 20 bases between. The CDR3 is 15 residues long. This CDR3 reads CANTRKRGKNYGYTF. The CDR3 DNA follows: TGCGCCAACACACGAAAGCGGGGGAAGAACTATGGCTACACCTTC.

The chain recombines TRBV19 with TRBJ1-1; TRBD1 matches at 7 bases. The CDR3 runs 15 residues. CDR1 and CDR2 (germline): LNHDA, SQIVND (reference sequence). V was pared by 8 bases and J by 0 bases, with 9 bases of the junction left unmatched. CDR3 in DNA: TGTGCCAGTCGACAGGGCGAGTACATGAACACTGAAGCTTTCTTT. Translation: CASRQGEYMNTEAFF. Based on the CDR3 plus reference TRBV19 and TRBJ1-1, the full variable domain is DGGITQSPKYLFRKEGQNVTLSCEQNLNHDAMYWYRQDPGQGLRLIYYSQIVNDFQKGDIAEGYSVSREKKESFPLTVTSAQKNPTAFYLCASRQGEYMNTEAFFGQGTRLTVV.

This chain links TRBV4-1 with TRBJ2-7; 9 nucleotides line up with TRBD2. Looked up from germline, CDR1 is MGHRA and CDR2 is YSYEKL. After removal of 4 bases from V and 3 bases from J, the junction contained 7 bases not matched to a gene. The CDR3 covers 15 residues. CDR3 DNA sequence: TGCGCCAGCAGCCGCGGGGGACTAGCAGACTACGAGCAGTACTTC. This translates into CASSRGGLADYEQYF.

The V call is TRBV4-3, the J call TRBJ1-3; D unresolved. CDR3 size: 18 residues. Germline CDR1 reads LGHNA; CDR2 reads YSLEER. V lost 1 base to trimming and J lost 0 bases, with 16 bases between them. CDR3 sequence: CASSQVLNFAVSGNTIYF. CDR3 nucleotide sequence: TGCGCCAGCAGCCAAGTCCTCAATTTTGCGGTCTCTGGAAACACCATATATTTT.

The CDR3 DNA follows: TGCAGCGTTGAACTGGGCTCCTCCTACGAGCAGTACTTC. Translating gives CSVELGSSYEQYF. This rearrangement joins TRBV29-1 to TRBJ2-7; D not resolved. Germline-derived CDR1 and CDR2 are SQVTM and ANQGSEA. Trimming shortened V by 2 bases and J by 0 bases, and 8 bases separated the two germline ends. There are 13 residues in the CDR3.

The V gene is TRBV5-6, the J gene TRBJ2-7; tentatively, D is TRBD1 (6 bases). V lost 0 bases and J lost 5, with 9 bases in between. There are 13 residues in the CDR3. Germline CDR1 SGHDT, CDR2 YYEEEE. CDR3 DNA sequence: TGTGCCAGCAGCTTGGTGTCAGGGGACGAGCAGTACTTC. Translated, it gives CASSLVSGDEQYF.

The chain is built from TRBV2 and TRBJ2-3, with 15 nucleotides matching TRBD2. The germline V gene encodes CDR1 SNHLY and CDR2 FYNNEI. The CDR3 runs 17 residues. With V trimmed by 4 bases and J by 9 bases, 11 bases remained unmatched. The CDR3 DNA sequence: TGTGCCAGCAGTGTGGGAGGACTAGCGGGAGGGCCCCGGACGCAGTATTTT. Translated: CASSVGGLAGGPRTQYF.

V gene TRBV2 combines with J gene TRBJ1-2; D is perhaps TRBD1 (5 bases). Germline V gene sequence: CDR1 SNHLY, CDR2 FYNNEI. The V and J ends lost 4 bases and 8 bases respectively, with 17 bases between them. CDR3 size: 14 residues. CDR3 sequence reads: CASSVLEGLGGYTF. The CDR3 DNA sequence: TGTGCCAGCAGTGTTCTTGAGGGGCTGGGAGGCTACACCTTC.

In regard to this clone: A read error may account for a junction end that differs from germline. The chain recombines TRBV19 with TRBJ1-1; unclear D gene. The germline gives CDR1 LNHDA, CDR2 SQIVND (reference sequence). The CDR3 runs 14 residues. CDR3 loop: CASSIGLWNTEAFF. The CDR3 nucleotides read TGTGCCAGTAGCATAGGACTCTGGAACACTGAAGCTTTCTTT.

This clone was detected only a few times. The chain is built from TRBV4-2 and TRBJ2-3; the D is unclear. The CDR3 runs to 15 residues. Germline values: CDR1 LGHNA, CDR2 YNFKEQ. The germline V and J ends were trimmed by 4 bases and 0 bases, with 11 bases remaining between them. The CDR3 sequence is CASSPNSRSTDTQYF. In nucleotides, the CDR3 is TGTGCCAGCAGCCCTAACTCACGTAGCACAGATACGCAGTATTTT.

V is TRBV15 and J is TRBJ1-3; D not resolved. CDR3 length: 17 amino acids. Trimming cost V 3 bases and J 0 bases, with 15 bases left between them. Looked up from germline, CDR1 is LNHNV and CDR2 is YYDKDF (reference sequence). The CDR3 nucleotides read TGTGCCACCAGCAGCGACCTAAGGATTACCTCTGGAAACACCATATATTTT. Amino acid sequence: CATSSDLRITSGNTIYF. Full variable domain (remainder filled in from reference TRBV15 and TRBJ1-3): DAMVIQNPRYQVTQFGKPVTLSCSQTLNHNVMYWYQQKSSQAPKLLFHYYDKDFNNEADTPDNFQSRRPNTSFCFLDIRSPGLGDTAMYLCATSSDLRITSGNTIYFGEGSWLTVV.

The genes are TRBV4-1 and TRBJ1-1; D not certain. Trimming removed 4 bases at V and 8 bases at J, with 32 bases between. The length of the CDR3 is 19 residues. Germline CDR1 and CDR2: MGHRA and YSYEKL. In DNA, the CDR3 is TGCGCCAGCAGCCCGAGAGAAACGATCGTAGGCGGTGCGCAAGGAGAAGCTTTCTTT. Translated, it gives CASSPRETIVGGAQGEAFF.

The rearrangement joins TRBV27 to TRBJ1-4, with D unresolved. Germline CDR1 and CDR2: MNHEY and SMNVEV (reference sequence). The CDR3 sequence is 15 residues long. With 2 bases removed from V and 2 bases from J, the gap between germline ends came to 9 bases. CDR3 nucleotides: TGTGCCAGCAGTTTACACAGCCGGACTAATGAAAAACTGTTTTTT. It encodes CASSLHSRTNEKLFF.